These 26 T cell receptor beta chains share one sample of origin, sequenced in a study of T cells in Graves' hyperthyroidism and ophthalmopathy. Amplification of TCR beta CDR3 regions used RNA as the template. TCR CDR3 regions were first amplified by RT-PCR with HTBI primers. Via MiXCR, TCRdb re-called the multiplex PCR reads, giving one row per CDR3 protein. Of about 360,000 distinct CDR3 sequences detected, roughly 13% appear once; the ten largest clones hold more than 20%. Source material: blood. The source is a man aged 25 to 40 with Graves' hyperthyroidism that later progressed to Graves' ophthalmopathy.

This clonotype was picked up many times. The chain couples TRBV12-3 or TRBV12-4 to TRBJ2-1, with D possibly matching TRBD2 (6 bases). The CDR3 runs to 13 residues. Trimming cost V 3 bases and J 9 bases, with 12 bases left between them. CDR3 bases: TGTGCCAGCAGTTTTCAAGCGGGCAGTGAGCAGTTCTTC. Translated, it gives CASSFQAGSEQFF.

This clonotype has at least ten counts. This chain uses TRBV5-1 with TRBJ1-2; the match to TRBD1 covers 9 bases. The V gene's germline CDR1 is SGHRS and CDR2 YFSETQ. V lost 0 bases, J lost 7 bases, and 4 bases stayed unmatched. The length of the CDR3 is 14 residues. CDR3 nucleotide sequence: TGCGCCAGCAGCTTGGTGGGACAGGGCCCTGGCTACACCTTC. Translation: CASSLVGQGPGYTF.

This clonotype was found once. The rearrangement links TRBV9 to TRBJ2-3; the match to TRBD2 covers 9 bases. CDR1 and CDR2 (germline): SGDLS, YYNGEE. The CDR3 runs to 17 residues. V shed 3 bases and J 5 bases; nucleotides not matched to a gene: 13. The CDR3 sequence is CASSGSVGLAVEDTQYF. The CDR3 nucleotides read TGTGCCAGCAGCGGCAGCGTGGGACTAGCAGTAGAAGATACGCAGTATTTT.

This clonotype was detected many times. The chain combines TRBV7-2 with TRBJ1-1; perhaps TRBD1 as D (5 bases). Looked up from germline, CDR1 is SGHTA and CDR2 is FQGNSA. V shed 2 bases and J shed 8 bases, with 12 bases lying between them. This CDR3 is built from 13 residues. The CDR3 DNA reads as TGTGCCAGCAGCTTACTAAGGGGTCTCGAAGCTTTCTTT. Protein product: CASSLLRGLEAFF.

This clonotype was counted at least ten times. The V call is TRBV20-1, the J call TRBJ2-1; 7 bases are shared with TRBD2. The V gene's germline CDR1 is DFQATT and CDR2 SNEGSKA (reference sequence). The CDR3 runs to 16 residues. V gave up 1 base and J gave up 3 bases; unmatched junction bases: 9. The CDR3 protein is CSARAGASGFYNEQFF. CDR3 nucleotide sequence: TGCAGTGCTAGAGCTGGCGCTAGCGGATTCTACAATGAGCAGTTCTTC.

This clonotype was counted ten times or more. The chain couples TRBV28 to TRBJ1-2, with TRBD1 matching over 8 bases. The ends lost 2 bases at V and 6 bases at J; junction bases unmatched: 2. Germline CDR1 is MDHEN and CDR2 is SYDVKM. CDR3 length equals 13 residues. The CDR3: CASSLPGGNGYTF. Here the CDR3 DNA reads TGTGCCAGCAGTTTACCAGGGGGCAATGGCTACACCTTC.

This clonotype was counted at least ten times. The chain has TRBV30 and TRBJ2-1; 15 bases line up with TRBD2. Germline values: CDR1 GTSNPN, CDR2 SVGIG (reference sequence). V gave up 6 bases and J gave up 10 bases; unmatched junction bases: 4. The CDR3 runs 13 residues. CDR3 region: CACFGLAGGEQFF. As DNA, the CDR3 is TGTGCCTGTTTTGGACTAGCGGGGGGGGAGCAGTTCTTC.

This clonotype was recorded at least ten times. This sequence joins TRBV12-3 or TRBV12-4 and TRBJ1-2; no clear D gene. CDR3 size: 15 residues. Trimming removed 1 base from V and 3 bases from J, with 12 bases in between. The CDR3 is CASSLGPPRDYGYTF. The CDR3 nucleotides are TGTGCCAGCAGTTTAGGGCCACCGAGGGACTATGGCTACACCTTC.

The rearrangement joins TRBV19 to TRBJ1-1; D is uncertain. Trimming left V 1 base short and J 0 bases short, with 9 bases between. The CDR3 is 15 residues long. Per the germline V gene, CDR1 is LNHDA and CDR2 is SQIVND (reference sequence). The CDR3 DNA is TGTGCCAGTAGTATAGGGGGTCCATTGAACACTGAAGCTTTCTTT. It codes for CASSIGGPLNTEAFF.

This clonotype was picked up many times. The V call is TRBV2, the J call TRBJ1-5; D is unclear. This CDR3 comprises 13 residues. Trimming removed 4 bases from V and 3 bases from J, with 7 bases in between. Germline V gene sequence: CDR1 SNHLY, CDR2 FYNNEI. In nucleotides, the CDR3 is TGTGCCAGCAGTGGAGGGTTCAATCAGCCCCAGCATTTT. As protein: CASSGGFNQPQHF.

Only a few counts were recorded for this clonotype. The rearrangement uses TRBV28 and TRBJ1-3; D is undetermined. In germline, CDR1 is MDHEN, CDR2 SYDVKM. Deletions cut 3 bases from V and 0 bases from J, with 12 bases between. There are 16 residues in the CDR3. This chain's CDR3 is CASSFSSGNSGNTIYF. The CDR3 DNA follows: TGTGCCAGCAGTTTTTCTTCGGGGAACTCTGGAAACACCATATATTTT.

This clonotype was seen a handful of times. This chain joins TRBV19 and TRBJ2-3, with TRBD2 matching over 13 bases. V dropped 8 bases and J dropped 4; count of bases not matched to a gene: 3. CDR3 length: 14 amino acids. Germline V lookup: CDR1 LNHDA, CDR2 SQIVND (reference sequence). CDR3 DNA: TGTGCCAGTCGGACTAGCGGGGGAGCAGATACGCAGTATTTT. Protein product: CASRTSGGADTQYF.

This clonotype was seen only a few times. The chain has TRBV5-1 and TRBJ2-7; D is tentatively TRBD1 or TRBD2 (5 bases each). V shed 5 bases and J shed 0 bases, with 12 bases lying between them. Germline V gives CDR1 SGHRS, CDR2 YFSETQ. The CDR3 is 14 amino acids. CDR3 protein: CASRRDPSSYEQYF. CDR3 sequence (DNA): TGCGCCAGCAGACGGGACCCGAGCTCCTACGAGCAGTACTTC.

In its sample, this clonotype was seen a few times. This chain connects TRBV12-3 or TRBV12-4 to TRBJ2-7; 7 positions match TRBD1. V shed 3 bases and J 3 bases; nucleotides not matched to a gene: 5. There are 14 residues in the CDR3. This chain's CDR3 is CASSLTGKYYEQYF. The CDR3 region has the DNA TGTGCCAGCAGTTTGACAGGGAAATACTACGAGCAGTACTTC.

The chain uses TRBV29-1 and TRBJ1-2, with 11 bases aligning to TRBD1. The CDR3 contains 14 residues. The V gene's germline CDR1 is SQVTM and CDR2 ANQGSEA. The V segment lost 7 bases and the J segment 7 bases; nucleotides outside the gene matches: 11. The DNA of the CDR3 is TGCAGCGGCGCCCGGGACAGGGGGATCGTTGGCTACACCTTC. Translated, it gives CSGARDRGIVGYTF.

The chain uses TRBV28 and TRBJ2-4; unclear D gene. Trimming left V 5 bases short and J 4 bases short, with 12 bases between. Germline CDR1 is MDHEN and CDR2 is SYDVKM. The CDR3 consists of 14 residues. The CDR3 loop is CASSTSEAKNIQYF. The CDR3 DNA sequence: TGTGCCAGCAGTACATCCGAGGCGAAAAACATTCAGTACTTC.

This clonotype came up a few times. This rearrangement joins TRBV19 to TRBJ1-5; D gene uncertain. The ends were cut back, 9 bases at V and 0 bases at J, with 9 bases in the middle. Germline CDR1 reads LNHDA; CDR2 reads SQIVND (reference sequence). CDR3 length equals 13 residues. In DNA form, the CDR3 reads TGTGCCAGCAGCGACAATAGCAATCAGCCCCAGCATTTT. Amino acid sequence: CASSDNSNQPQHF.

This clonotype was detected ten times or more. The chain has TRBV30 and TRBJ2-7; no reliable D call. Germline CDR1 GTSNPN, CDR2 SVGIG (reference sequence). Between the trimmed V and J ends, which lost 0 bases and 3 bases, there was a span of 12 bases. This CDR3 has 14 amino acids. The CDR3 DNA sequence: TGTGCCTGGAGTGTCTCGGGTGTCGGCTACGAGCAGTACTTC. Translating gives CAWSVSGVGYEQYF.

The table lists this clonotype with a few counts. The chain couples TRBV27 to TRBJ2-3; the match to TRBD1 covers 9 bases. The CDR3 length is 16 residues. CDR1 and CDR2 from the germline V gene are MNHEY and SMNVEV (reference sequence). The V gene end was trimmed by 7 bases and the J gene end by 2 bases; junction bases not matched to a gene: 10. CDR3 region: CASKPRDRAPTDTQYF. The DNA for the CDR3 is TGTGCCAGCAAGCCAAGGGACAGGGCACCCACAGATACGCAGTATTTT.

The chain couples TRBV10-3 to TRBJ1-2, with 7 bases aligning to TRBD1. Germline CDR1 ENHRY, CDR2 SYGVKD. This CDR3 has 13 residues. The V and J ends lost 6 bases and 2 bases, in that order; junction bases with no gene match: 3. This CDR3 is CAIRKTGNYGYTF. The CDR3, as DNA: TGTGCCATCAGAAAGACAGGGAACTATGGCTACACCTTC.

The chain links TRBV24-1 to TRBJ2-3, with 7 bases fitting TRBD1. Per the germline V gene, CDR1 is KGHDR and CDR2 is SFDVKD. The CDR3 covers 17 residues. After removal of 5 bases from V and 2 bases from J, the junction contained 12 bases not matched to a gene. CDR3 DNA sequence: TGTGCCACCAGTGGCCTCCCTCCGGGACAGAACACAGATACGCAGTATTTT. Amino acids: CATSGLPPGQNTDTQYF.

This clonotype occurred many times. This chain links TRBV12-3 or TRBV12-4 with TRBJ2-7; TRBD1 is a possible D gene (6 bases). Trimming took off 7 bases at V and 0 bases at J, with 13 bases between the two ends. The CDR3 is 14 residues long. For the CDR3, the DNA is TGTGCCAGCACCCCGTCGGGACACTCCTACGAGCAGTACTTC. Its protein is CASTPSGHSYEQYF.

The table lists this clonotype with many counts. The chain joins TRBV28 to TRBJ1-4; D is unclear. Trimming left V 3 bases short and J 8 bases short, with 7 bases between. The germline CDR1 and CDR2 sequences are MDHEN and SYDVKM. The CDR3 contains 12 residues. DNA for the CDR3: TGTGCCAGCAGTTTTGGGAGGGAAAAACTGTTTTTT. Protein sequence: CASSFGREKLFF.

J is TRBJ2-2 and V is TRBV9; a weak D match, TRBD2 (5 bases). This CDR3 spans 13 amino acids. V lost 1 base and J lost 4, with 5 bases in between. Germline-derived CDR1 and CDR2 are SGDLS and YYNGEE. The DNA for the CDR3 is TGTGCCAGCAGCGTACGGGGCACCGGGGAGCTGTTTTTT. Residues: CASSVRGTGELFF. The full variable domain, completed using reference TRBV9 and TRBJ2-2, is DSGVTQTPKHLITATGQRVTLRCSPRSGDLSVYWYQQSLDQGLQFLIQYYNGEERAKGNILERFSAQQFPDLHSELNLSSLELGDSALYFCASSVRGTGELFFGEGSRLTVL.

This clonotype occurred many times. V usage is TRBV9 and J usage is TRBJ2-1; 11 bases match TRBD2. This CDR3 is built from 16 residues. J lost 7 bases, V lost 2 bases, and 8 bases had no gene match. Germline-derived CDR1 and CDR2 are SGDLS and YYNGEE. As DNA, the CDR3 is TGTGCCAGCAGCGTGACGCTAGCGGGGGGTCTTAATGAGCAGTTCTTC. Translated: CASSVTLAGGLNEQFF. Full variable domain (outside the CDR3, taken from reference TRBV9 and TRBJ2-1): DSGVTQTPKHLITATGQRVTLRCSPRSGDLSVYWYQQSLDQGLQFLIQYYNGEERAKGNILERFSAQQFPDLHSELNLSSLELGDSALYFCASSVTLAGGLNEQFFGPGTRLTVL.

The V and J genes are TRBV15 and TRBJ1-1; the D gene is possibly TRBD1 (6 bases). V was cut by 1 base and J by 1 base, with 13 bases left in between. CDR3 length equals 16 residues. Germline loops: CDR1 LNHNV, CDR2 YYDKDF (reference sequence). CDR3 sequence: CATSRGWGGGNTEAFF. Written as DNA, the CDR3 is TGTGCCACCAGCAGAGGCTGGGGGGGCGGGAACACTGAAGCTTTCTTT.